A selection of T cell receptor beta chains follows, all from one sample in a study of blood T cell repertoires in COVID-19. Sequencing was performed with immunoSEQ multiplex PCR; in TCRdb, only in-frame clones are kept and a portion is missing. The table records 300,000 to 350,000 clones, roughly nine tenths of them present only once. Specimen: peripheral blood. The source is a woman aged 55-69 years with COVID-19, enrolled during active disease. CDR3s include the opening cysteine and the closing phenylalanine or tryptophan. D genes are given only for firm matches. Clone size is shown for a subset of rows, as once, few, many or a class of expanded clone.

v_call: TRBV29-1; d_call: TRBD1; j_call: TRBJ1-2; clone_size: -; cdr3_aa: CSVINRGPGGYTF; cdr3_nt: TGCAGCGTGATCAACAGGGGGCCAGGTGGCTACACCTTC
v_call: TRBV5-1; d_call: -; j_call: TRBJ1-2; clone_size: -; cdr3_aa: CASSLANNRRDGYTF; cdr3_nt: TGCGCCAGCAGCTTGGCAAATAATCGTCGGGATGGCTACACCTTC
v_call: TRBV5-6; d_call: -; j_call: TRBJ2-1; clone_size: -; cdr3_aa: CASSLKVLAGNNEQFF; cdr3_nt: TGTGCCAGCAGTCTCAAGGTACTAGCTGGGAACAATGAGCAGTTCTTC
v_call: TRBV6-5; d_call: -; j_call: TRBJ1-3; clone_size: -; cdr3_aa: CASSYSIPPGGNTIYF; cdr3_nt: TGTGCCAGCAGTTACTCGATTCCCCCCGGGGGAAACACCATATATTTT
v_call: TRBV23-1; d_call: -; j_call: TRBJ2-2; clone_size: -; cdr3_aa: CASSLIPRGSTGELFF; cdr3_nt: TGCGCCAGCAGCCTAATCCCCAGAGGGAGCACCGGGGAGCTGTTTTTT
v_call: TRBV11-3; d_call: -; j_call: TRBJ2-3; clone_size: -; cdr3_aa: CASSFPTSGTDTQYF; cdr3_nt: TGTGCCAGCAGCTTCCCGACATCAGGGACAGATACGCAGTATTTT
v_call: TRBV5-6; d_call: -; j_call: TRBJ1-6; clone_size: once; cdr3_aa: CASSLAGRSSYNSPLHF; cdr3_nt: TGTGCCAGCAGCTTGGCCGGCAGGTCCTCCTATAATTCACCCCTCCACTTT
v_call: TRBV5-5; d_call: TRBD1; j_call: TRBJ1-6; clone_size: -; cdr3_aa: CASSPGQGSISPLHF; cdr3_nt: TGTGCCAGCAGCCCCGGACAGGGAAGTATTTCACCCCTCCACTTT
v_call: TRBV9; d_call: TRBD2; j_call: TRBJ2-1; clone_size: -; cdr3_aa: CASSEGSLAVSYNEQFF; cdr3_nt: TGTGCCAGCAGCGAAGGATCACTAGCGGTCTCCTACAATGAGCAGTTCTTC
v_call: TRBV19; d_call: TRBD2; j_call: TRBJ2-5; clone_size: -; cdr3_aa: CASSMTAGGHQETQYF; cdr3_nt: TGTGCCAGTAGTATGACGGCGGGGGGCCACCAAGAGACCCAGTACTTC
v_call: TRBV6-1; d_call: TRBD1; j_call: TRBJ1-1; clone_size: once; cdr3_aa: CASSGPRTGFSLYTEAFF; cdr3_nt: TGTGCCAGCAGTGGACCAAGGACAGGGTTTTCTCTTTACACTGAAGCTTTCTTT
v_call: TRBV19; d_call: -; j_call: TRBJ2-3; clone_size: -; cdr3_aa: CASRLPPGTQYF; cdr3_nt: TGTGCCAGTAGACTCCCTCCCGGGACGCAGTATTTT
v_call: TRBV18; d_call: -; j_call: TRBJ2-5; clone_size: -; cdr3_aa: CASSPDSLAETQYF; cdr3_nt: TGTGCCAGCTCGCCGGACAGTTTAGCGGAGACCCAGTACTTC
v_call: TRBV10-3; d_call: -; j_call: TRBJ2-1; clone_size: once; cdr3_aa: CAISERIRLASNEQFF; cdr3_nt: TGTGCCATCAGTGAGAGGATTAGGCTAGCCTCCAATGAGCAGTTCTTC
v_call: TRBV19; d_call: TRBD1; j_call: TRBJ2-7; clone_size: -; cdr3_aa: CASSLPGTGSREQYF; cdr3_nt: TGTGCCAGTAGTTTACCCGGGACAGGGTCGCGCGAGCAGTACTTC
v_call: TRBV9; d_call: -; j_call: TRBJ1-2; clone_size: -; cdr3_aa: CASSVDKGEADPYGYTF; cdr3_nt: TGTGCCAGCAGCGTAGATAAGGGGGAAGCCGACCCTTATGGGTACACCTTC
v_call: TRBV5-1; d_call: -; j_call: TRBJ1-3; clone_size: -; cdr3_aa: CASSLSARGNTIYF; cdr3_nt: TGCGCCAGCAGCTTATCCGCCCGGGGAAACACCATATATTTT